What follows are 5 T cell receptor beta chains derived from one specimen sequenced in a study of T cell responses to AZD1222 COVID-19 vaccine. Libraries were prepared by immunoSEQ multiplex PCR; TCRdb keeps only in-frame clonotypes and omits some of them. In the table there are 100,000 to 120,000 clones, about 94% of which are singletons. The specimen comprised peripheral blood, sampled 28 days after the second AZD1222 dose. The receptors shown here come from an adult who received the AZD1222 COVID-19 vaccine.

This clone came up a few times. The chain uses TRBV7-9 and TRBJ1-2; a possible D gene is TRBD1 (6 bases). This CDR3 is built from 12 residues. The V end was cut by 4 bases, the J end by 4 bases, with 7 bases between. The germline CDR1 and CDR2 sequences are SEHNR and FQNEAQ (reference sequence). The CDR3 bases are TGTGCCAGCAGCTCACAGGGCTATGGCTACACCTTC. This codes for CASSSQGYGYTF. Together with reference TRBV7-9 and TRBJ1-2, the CDR3 gives the full variable domain: DTGVSQNPRHKITKRGQNVTFRCDPISEHNRLYWYRQTLGQGPEFLTYFQNEAQLEKSRLLSDRFSAERPKGSFSTLEIQRTEQGDSAMYLCASSSQGYGYTFGSGTRLTVV.

The chain joins TRBV20-1 to TRBJ1-5, with TRBD1 matching 7 bases. Germline V lookup: CDR1 DFQATT, CDR2 SNEGSKA (reference sequence). V was pared by 3 bases and J by 5 bases, with 4 bases of the junction left unmatched. The CDR3 runs to 13 residues. The CDR3 is CSASGDSDQPQHF. CDR3 DNA sequence: TGCAGTGCTAGTGGGGACAGTGATCAGCCCCAGCATTTT.

V usage is TRBV3-1 (or the pseudogene TRBV3-2) and J usage is TRBJ1-1; 7 nucleotides match TRBD1. The CDR3 covers 16 residues. V was clipped by 4 bases and J by 2 bases; unmatched bases: 10. CDR1 and CDR2 from the germline V gene are LGHDT and YNNKEL (reference sequence). The CDR3 protein is CASSPQTGRGNTEAFF. The CDR3 DNA reads as TGTGCCAGCAGCCCTCAGACAGGGAGGGGTAACACTGAAGCTTTCTTT.

CDR3 DNA sequence: TGTGCCAGTAGTTTGGCCAGGGGTACTGAAGCTTTCTTT. Translating it yields CASSLARGTEAFF. This chain links TRBV19 with TRBJ1-1, with D perhaps TRBD1 (6 bases). The CDR3 has 13 residues. Germline CDR1 and CDR2: LNHDA and SQIVND (reference sequence). V lost 5 bases and J 5 bases, leaving 12 bases between the germline ends.

This chain's CDR3 is CASSYQRGGPQHF. CDR3 DNA: TGTGCCAGCAGTTACCAAAGGGGAGGGCCCCAGCATTTT. The V and J genes are TRBV6-5 and TRBJ1-5; D might be TRBD1 (5 bases). V was clipped by 2 bases and J by 9 bases, with 11 bases between them. The CDR3 length is 13 residues. Germline-derived CDR1 and CDR2 are MNHEY and SVGAGI.